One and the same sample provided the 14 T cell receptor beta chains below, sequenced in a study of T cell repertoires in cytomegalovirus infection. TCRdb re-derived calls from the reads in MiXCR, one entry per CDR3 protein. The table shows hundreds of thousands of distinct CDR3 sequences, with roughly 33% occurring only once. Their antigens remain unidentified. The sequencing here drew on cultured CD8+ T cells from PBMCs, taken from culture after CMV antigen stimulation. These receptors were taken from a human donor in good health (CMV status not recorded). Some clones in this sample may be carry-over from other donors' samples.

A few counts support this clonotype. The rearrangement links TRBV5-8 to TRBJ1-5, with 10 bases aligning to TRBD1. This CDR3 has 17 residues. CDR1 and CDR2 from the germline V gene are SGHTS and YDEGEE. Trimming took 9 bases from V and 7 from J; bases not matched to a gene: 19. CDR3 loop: CATNHWTGGSLDQPQHF. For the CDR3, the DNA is TGTGCCACCAATCATTGGACAGGGGGGAGCCTGGACCAGCCCCAGCATTTT.

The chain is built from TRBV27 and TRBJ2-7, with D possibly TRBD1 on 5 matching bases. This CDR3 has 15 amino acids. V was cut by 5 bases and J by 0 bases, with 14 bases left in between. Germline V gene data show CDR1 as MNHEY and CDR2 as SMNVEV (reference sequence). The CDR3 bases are TGTGCCAGCAGTCTTACAGGTGTTGGCTCCTACGAGCAGTACGTC. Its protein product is CASSLTGVGSYEQYV.

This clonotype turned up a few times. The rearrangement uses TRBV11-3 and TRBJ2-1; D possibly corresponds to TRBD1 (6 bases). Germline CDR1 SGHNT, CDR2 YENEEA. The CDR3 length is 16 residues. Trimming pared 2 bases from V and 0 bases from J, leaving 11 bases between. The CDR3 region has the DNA TGTGCCAGCAGCTTATCGCGCAGGGGCTCCTACAATGAGCAGTTCTTC. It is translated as CASSLSRRGSYNEQFF.

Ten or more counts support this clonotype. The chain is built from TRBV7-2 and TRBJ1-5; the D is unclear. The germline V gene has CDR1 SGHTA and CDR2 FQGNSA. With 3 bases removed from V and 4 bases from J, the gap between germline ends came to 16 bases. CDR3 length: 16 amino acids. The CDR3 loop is CASSLPSGGFNQPQHF. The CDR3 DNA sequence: TGTGCCAGCAGCTTGCCCTCGGGAGGGTTTAATCAGCCCCAGCATTTT.

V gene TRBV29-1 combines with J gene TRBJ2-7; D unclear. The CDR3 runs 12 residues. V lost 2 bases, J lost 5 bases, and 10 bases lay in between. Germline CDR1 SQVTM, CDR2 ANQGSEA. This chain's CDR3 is CSVELRTNEQYF. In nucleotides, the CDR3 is TGCAGCGTTGAACTCAGGACCAACGAGCAGTACTTC.

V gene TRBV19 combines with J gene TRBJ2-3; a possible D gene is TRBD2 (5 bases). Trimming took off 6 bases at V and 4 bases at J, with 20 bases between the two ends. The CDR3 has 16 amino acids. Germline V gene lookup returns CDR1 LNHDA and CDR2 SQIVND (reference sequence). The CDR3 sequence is CASRAGLRSASDTQYF. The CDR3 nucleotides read TGTGCCAGTAGGGCGGGTCTGCGATCGGCGTCAGATACGCAGTATTTT.

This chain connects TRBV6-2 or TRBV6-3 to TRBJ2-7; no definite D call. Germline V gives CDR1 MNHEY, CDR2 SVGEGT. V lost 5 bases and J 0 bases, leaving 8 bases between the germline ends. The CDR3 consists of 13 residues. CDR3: CASSRLGSYEQYV. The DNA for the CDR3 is TGTGCCAGCAGTCGGCTGGGCTCCTACGAGCAGTACGTC.

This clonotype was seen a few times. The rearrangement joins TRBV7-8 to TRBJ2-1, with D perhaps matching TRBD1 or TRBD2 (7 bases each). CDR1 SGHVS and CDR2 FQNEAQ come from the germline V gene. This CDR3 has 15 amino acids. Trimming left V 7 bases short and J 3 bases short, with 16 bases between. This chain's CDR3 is CASTQGGGFYNEQFF. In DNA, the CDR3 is TGTGCCAGCACCCAGGGGGGGGGATTCTACAATGAGCAGTTCTTC.

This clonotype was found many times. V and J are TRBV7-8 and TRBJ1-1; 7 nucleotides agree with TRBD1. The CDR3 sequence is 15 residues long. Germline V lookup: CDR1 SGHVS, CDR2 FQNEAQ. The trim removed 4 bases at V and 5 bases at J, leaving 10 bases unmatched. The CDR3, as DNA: TGTGCCAGCAGCTCCCCGAGGGGGCTGAGGACTGAAGCTTTCTTT. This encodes CASSSPRGLRTEAFF.

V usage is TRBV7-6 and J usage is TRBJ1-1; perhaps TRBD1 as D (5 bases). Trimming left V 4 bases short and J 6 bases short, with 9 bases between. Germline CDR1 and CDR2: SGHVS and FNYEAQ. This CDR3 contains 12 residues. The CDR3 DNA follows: TGTGCCAGCAGCTCTGACAGTTCTGAAGCTTTCTTT. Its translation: CASSSDSSEAFF.

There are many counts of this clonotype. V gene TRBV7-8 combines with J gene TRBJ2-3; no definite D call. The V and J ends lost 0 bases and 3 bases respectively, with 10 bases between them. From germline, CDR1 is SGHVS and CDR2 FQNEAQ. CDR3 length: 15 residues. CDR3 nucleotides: TGTGCCAGCAGCTTAGCGTCGGTCCGGACAGATACGCAGTATTTT. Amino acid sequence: CASSLASVRTDTQYF.

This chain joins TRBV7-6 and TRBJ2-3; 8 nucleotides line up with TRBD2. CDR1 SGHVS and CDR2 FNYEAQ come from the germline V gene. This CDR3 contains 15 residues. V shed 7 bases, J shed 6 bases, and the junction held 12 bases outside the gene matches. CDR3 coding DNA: TGTGCCAGCACCCAAACGGGGGGGCTCTGGGATACGCAGTATTTT. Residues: CASTQTGGLWDTQYF.

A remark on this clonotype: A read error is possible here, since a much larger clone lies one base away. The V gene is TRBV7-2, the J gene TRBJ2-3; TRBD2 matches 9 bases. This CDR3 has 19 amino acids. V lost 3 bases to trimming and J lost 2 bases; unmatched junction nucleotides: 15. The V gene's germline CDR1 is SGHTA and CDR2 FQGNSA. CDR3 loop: CASSLAGTSRGAYTDTQYF. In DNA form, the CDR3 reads TGTGCCAGCAGCTTGGCCGGGACTAGCAGGGGGGCCTACACAGATACGCAGTATTTT.

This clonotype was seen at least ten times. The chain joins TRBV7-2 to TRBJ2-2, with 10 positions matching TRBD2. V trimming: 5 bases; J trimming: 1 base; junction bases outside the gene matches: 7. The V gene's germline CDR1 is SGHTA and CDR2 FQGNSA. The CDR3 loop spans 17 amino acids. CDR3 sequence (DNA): TGTGCCAGCAGCCATCTAGGACTAGCGGTGAACACCGGGGAGCTGTTTTTT. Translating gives CASSHLGLAVNTGELFF.